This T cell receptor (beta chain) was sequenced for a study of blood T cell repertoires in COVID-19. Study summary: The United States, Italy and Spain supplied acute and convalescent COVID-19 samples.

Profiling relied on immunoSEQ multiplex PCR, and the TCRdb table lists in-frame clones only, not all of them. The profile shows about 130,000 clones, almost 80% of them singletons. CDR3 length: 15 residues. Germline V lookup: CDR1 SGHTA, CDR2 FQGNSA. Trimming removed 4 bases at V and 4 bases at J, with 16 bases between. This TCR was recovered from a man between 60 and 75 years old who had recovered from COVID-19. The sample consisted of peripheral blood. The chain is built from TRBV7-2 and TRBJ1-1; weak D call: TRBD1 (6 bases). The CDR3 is CASSSSRGAGTEAFF. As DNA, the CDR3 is TGTGCCAGCAGCTCGTCCCGGGGGGCGGGCACTGAAGCTTTCTTT.